Sequencing of this TCR beta chain was carried out in a study of cytomegalovirus exposure and HLA in healthy donors. Study observations and caveats: The likely origin of a cluster of highly shared sequence variants was a sequencing artifact.

The PCR made use of 60 Vbeta and 13 Jbeta primers. Clones were read by immunoSEQ multiplex PCR, and TCRdb kept only the in-frame ones, dropping some. The data show 75,000 to 95,000 clones, 65% to 85% seen once. In regard to this clone: Its specificity is not known.

The ends were cut back, 1 base at V and 9 bases at J, with 7 bases in the middle. In germline, CDR1 is SGHTA, CDR2 FQGNSA. The length of the CDR3 is 13 residues. The TCR sequence derives from a young man in good health and CMV-seronegative. Sequenced input: PBMCs. This chain uses TRBV7-2 with TRBJ1-6; D remains ambiguous. The DNA of the CDR3 is TGTGCCAGCAGCTTAGTCGCGGGTTCACCCCTCCACTTT. It specifies CASSLVAGSPLHF. The entire variable domain, with the rest obtained from reference TRBV7-2 and TRBJ1-6, is as follows: GAGVSQSPSNKVTEKGKDVELRCDPISGHTALYWYRQSLGQGLEFLIYFQGNSAPDKSGLPSDRFSAERTGGSVSTLTIQRTQQEDSAVYLCASSLVAGSPLHFGNGTRLTVT.